The 3 T cell receptor beta chains listed next were all sequenced from one sample in a study of early T cells in non-severe SARS-CoV-2 infection (dated by TCRdb to the early 2020s). Library construction relied on 5' RACE. Instrument on record: NextSeq 500. TCRdb trimmed the raw reads at Q25, called clones with MiXCR and kept productive beta chains. Rows are combined by CDR3 protein, so each entry shows the most common genes and DNA. This sample is represented by some 37,000 distinct CDR3 sequences; approximately 10% of them were singletons. The top ten constitute 12% of the sample. Material: whole blood. The origin of the receptors is an adult who was a healthcare worker with PCR-confirmed SARS-CoV-2 infection or an uninfected control (not recorded which).

The table lists this clonotype with a few counts. This chain's CDR3 is CASSLVHHGYTF. In DNA form, the CDR3 reads TGTGCCAGCAGCTTAGTTCACCATGGCTACACCTTC. V and J are TRBV7-2 and TRBJ1-2; D ambiguous. V was pared by 1 base and J by 6 bases, with 6 bases between. The CDR3 has 12 residues. Germline loops: CDR1 SGHTA, CDR2 FQGNSA.

At least ten counts were recorded for this clonotype. The chain combines TRBV29-1 with TRBJ1-4, with 11 bases fitting TRBD1. The CDR3 has 16 residues. The junction had 6 bases not matched to a gene; V was cut back by 6 bases and J by 0 bases. Germline-derived CDR1 and CDR2 are SQVTM and ANQGSEA. In DNA, the CDR3 is TGCAGCGTCGGACAGGGGGCCCACACAACTAATGAAAAACTGTTTTTT. Translated, it gives CSVGQGAHTTNEKLFF.

This clonotype has a count of ten or more. The V and J genes are TRBV7-2 and TRBJ2-1, with 9 bases identical to TRBD1. The CDR3 has 15 amino acids. After removal of 5 bases from V and 5 bases from J, the junction contained 7 bases not matched to a gene. Germline V lookup: CDR1 SGHTA, CDR2 FQGNSA. The DNA of the CDR3 is TGTGCCAGCAGCGTGGACAGGGGTATTCACAATGAGCAGTTCTTC. Translated: CASSVDRGIHNEQFF.